The TCR beta chain under discussion was sequenced for a study of T cell changes during pregnancy in multiple sclerosis. The V end was cut by 1 base, the J end by 0 bases, with 10 bases between. This CDR3 comprises 16 residues. The germline V gene has CDR1 SEHNR and CDR2 FQNEAQ (reference sequence). TCRdb's copy holds only in-frame clones and misses some; the assay was immunoSEQ multiplex PCR. Of roughly 80,000 clones in the sample, about 93% were seen once. Material: peripheral blood, obtained after pregnancy. This sequence originates from a female donor in good health, enrolled as a control in a pregnancy study. The genes are TRBV7-9 and TRBJ1-3, with D tentatively TRBD1 (5 bases). CDR3 sequence reads: CASSLGQSLSGNTIYF. The CDR3 coding sequence is TGTGCCAGCAGCTTAGGACAGAGCCTCTCTGGAAACACCATATATTTT.